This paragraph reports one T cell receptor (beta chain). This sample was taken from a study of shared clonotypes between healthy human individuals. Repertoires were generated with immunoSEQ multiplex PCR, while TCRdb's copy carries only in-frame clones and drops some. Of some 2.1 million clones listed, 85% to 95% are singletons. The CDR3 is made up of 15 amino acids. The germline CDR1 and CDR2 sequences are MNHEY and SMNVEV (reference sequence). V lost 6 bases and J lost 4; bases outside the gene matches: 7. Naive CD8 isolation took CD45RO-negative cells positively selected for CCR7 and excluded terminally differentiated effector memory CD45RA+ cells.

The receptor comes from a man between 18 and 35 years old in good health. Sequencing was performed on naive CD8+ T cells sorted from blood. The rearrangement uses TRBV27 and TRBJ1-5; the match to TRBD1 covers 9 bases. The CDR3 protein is CASRPAGTGNQPQHF. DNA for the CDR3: TGTGCCAGCAGACCAGCCGGGACAGGGAATCAGCCCCAGCATTTT.